The TCR beta chain under discussion was sequenced for a study of regulatory T cells in long-lasting Graves disease (dated by TCRdb to 2020 to 2022). With regard to the full study: In the newly diagnosed Graves' disease group, patients had been taking antithyroid drugs for less than 3 months. This study used TCR sequencing and RNA sequencing of peripheral blood to compare persistent Graves' disease patients against newly diagnosed Graves' disease patients. The study took place in China and was registered as a clinical trial. TCR sequencing covered about 13 persistent and about 20 newly diagnosed Graves' disease patients, approximately 33 samples in total. The paper's findings and limits, for the study overall: Only the TCR beta chain was sequenced and analyzed. Compared with newly diagnosed patients, persistent Graves' disease patients had lower TCR Shannon entropy and fewer highly expanded clones, which suggests clonal expansion. The study examined only peripheral blood because the primary lesion, thyroid tissue, could not be accessed. Persistent patients shared more public clonotypes among themselves (over 2,500) than newly diagnosed patients did (more than 950). As a limitation, the authors acknowledged that the small sample size may reduce accuracy. Persistent disease showed preferential use of TRBV28, TRBJ1-2 and TRBJ2-5, whereas newly diagnosed disease favored TRBV20-1 and TRBJ2-1.

This clonotype was recorded at least ten times. This receptor's antigen is unknown. Qualities for individual bases were not recorded, and no much larger clone is one base off. Library construction relied on multiplex PCR. The reads were generated on an Illumina HiSeq 4000. TCR beta libraries were built with iRepertoire HTBI primers and Arm-PCR amplification of CDR3 regions. PCR products were gel purified before sequencing. Per the authors' processing: Gene usage analysis of CDR3 amino acid clonotypes relied on the 55 to 80 TRBV and 13 to 15 TRBJ segments identified across samples. COPE and FqMerger were used to merge the filtered high-quality paired reads into contigs. BLAST was used to align contigs to IMGT TRBV, TRBD and TRBJ reference genes, and CDR3 was defined according to IMGT. Any clonotype with a frequency above 0.1% was counted as a highly expanded clone. Shannon entropy served as the measure of repertoire diversity, while the Gini coefficient captured V-J evenness. Clonotypes shared by more than one individual were considered public. The public reads were reanalyzed by TCRdb: fastp trimming at Q25, MiXCR alignment, in-frame beta chains only. Each record represents a unique CDR3 protein, reported with the most common genes and DNA among its rows. The V and J calls were not made by the authors but by TCRdb's processing. The sample profile shows under 250,000 distinct CDR3 sequences; roughly 19% of them were found once. About 12% of the sample belongs to the ten largest clones.

Including cysteine and phenylalanine, the CDR3 has 16 amino acids. Only the CDR3 DNA stays, 48 bases, in frame from base 1. The germline V and J ends show losses of 5 bases and 0 bases respectively, and no gene match explains 6 bases of the junction. According to the germline V gene (reference sequence), CDR1 reads SEHNR and CDR2 reads FQNEAQ. Interpreted using the paper, the time point label stands for: newly diagnosed GD, antithyroid drugs for less than 3 months. RNA was extracted from PBMCs in TRIzol for both TCR sequencing and RNA sequencing. Graves' disease was diagnosed according to American Thyroid Association guidelines. The patients came from an endocrinology department in Xi'an, China. From each patient, about 9.7 milliliters of peripheral blood was collected into an EDTA anticoagulant tube. PBMCs were isolated by Ficoll Paque Plus density gradient separation without further T cell sorting. An Agilent 2100 Bioanalyzer and agarose gel were used to check RNA quality, while a NanoDrop 2000 measured RNA concentration.

These data were likewise used in another study, on T cells in Graves' hyperthyroidism and ophthalmopathy. That second report states: Stable Graves' hyperthyroidism was defined as the absence of progression to ophthalmopathy over 18 months of follow-up. Hyperthyroidism patients were aged 18 to 65 years and newly diagnosed, with disease duration of less than 2 months. Any patient with an uncontrolled infection, another autoimmune disease, pregnancy or lactation was excluded. Diagnoses were established on the basis of clinical symptoms, serum thyroxine and TRAb, thyroid ultrasound, and orbital computed tomography. The first round of RT-PCR for the TCR CDR3 was performed with the HTBI primer set and the Qiagen OneStep RT-PCR kit. Most expanded thyroid clonotypes (frequency above 0.001) were also detected in blood, suggesting blood repertoires may reflect thyroid immune responses. In cross-validation, a model built on a 13 V-J signature told ophthalmopathy apart from stable hyperthyroidism with approximately 90% sensitivity and approximately 84% specificity, and in testing the same model reached 80%/75%. In validation, the model predicted progression to ophthalmopathy a median of 6.5 months before onset, with about 71% sensitivity and roughly 72% specificity. A discovery cohort of about 96 patients, 43 with Graves' ophthalmopathy and more than 55 with stable Graves' hyperthyroidism, was used to find distinguishing TCR V-J signatures. Whether ophthalmopathy could be predicted prospectively was tested in an independent validation cohort made up of fewer than 20 hyperthyroidism patients plus 17 patients who later progressed to ophthalmopathy. The roughly 100 discovery patients were randomly split 7:3 into training and test sets. In addition, the study compared T-cell repertoires in thyroid tissue and in blood from six Graves' hyperthyroidism patients. Following sampling, methimazole starting at 30 mg daily was given to hyperthyroidism patients, and high-dose intravenous methylprednisolone was given to ophthalmopathy patients. A second multiplex PCR round built the libraries, followed by size selection and purification. The libraries were sequenced on an Illumina HiSeq2000 using paired-end 100 bp reads. SOAPnuke was used to process the raw data, removing reads that contained adapters or uncalled bases, had a mean Phred below 15, or lacked an exact match to the constant primer or identifier. High-quality paired reads were merged with COPE v1.2.5, and unique nucleotide sequences were defined as clonotypes. MiTCR v1.1 was used to align the clonotypes against IMGT TRBV, TRBD and TRBJ reference segments. Analysis was restricted to V-J combinations with a frequency above 0.0001, which covered 99.2% of repertoires. The TCS score was defined as the ratio of F50 (clonal expansion) to E x V (chaos), calculated using BLOSUM62-based TCRdist between CDR3 peptides within each V-J. Welch's t-statistics and random forest reduced 500 to 650 V-J features to 13, which were used in a naive Bayes classifier (R e1071). No statistical method was used to set the sample size in advance, and investigators knew the group allocation. The paper reports TCR Vbeta CDR3 sequencing of 140 or so peripheral blood samples: under 45 ophthalmopathy, fewer than 85 hyperthyroidism and approximately 17 progressor patients.

The sequenced sample was peripheral blood mononuclear cells (PBMCs), obtained at new diagnosis, from a patient treated with antithyroid drugs. The rearrangement combines TRBV7-9 with TRBJ1-5, with TRBD1 matching 8 junction bases. This TCR derives from a woman in her twenties or thirties with Graves disease. Donor details come from another sample of the same person, matched by shared clones. The nucleotide sequence is TGTGCCAGCAGCCGGAACGGACAGGGTAGCAATCAGCCCCAGCATTTT. This codes for CASSRNGQGSNQPQHF.